This record covers a single T cell receptor (beta chain). What it binds is unknown. The data are from a study of OX40 agonist ivuxolimab in advanced cancers. About the research overall: The study gave patients intravenous ivuxolimab at 0.01 to 10 mg/kg every 2 weeks.

Trimming removed 3 bases from V and 7 bases from J; junction bases left unmatched: 5. The germline CDR1 and CDR2 sequences are ENHRY and SYGVKD. The CDR3 contains 14 residues. Blood sampling was done at baseline, cycle 4 day 1, and cycle 7 day 1. Study-level points and caveats: CD4+ and CD8+ blood T cells expanded clonally by week 6 at 0.1 to 3.0 mg/kg. Expanded clones were, on average, more numerous among CD8+ T cells than CD4+.

Produced via immunoSEQ multiplex PCR; TCRdb's table is partial and in-frame only. Seen here are tens of thousands of clones, 85% to 95% observed once, and the top ten hold about 24%. The sample here was CD4+ or CD8+ T cells sorted from blood, taken in a trial of the OX40 agonist ivuxolimab. The clonotype was recovered from an adult with an advanced solid tumor such as melanoma, head and neck, liver or kidney cancer. This rearrangement joins TRBV10-3 to TRBJ2-1, with TRBD2 identical over 8 bases. CDR3 sequence reads: CAISDIAGRNEQFF. The CDR3 coding sequence is TGTGCCATCAGTGACATAGCGGGAAGGAATGAGCAGTTCTTC.